These T cell receptor beta chains were read from a single sample in a study of post-analysis software for immune sequencing data. Each CDR3 protein is one row after TCRdb ran MiXCR on the PCR reads. The sample lists some 450,000 distinct CDR3 sequences, around 40% occurring once. Sequencing input: blood. The receptors shown here come from a girl aged 5-17 years with multiple sclerosis. CDR3s include the opening cysteine and the closing phenylalanine or tryptophan. D genes are given only for firm matches. Clone sizes are given selectively: once, few, many, or a class where the clone is expanded.

clone_size: few; j_call: TRBJ2-1; v_call: TRBV28; d_call: -; cdr3_aa: CASSFSPGNEQFF; cdr3_nt: TGTGCCAGCAGTTTTAGTCCCGGAAATGAGCAGTTCTTC
clone_size: few; j_call: TRBJ2-5; v_call: TRBV29-1; d_call: TRBD2; cdr3_aa: CSVESTSGMGSGETQYF; cdr3_nt: TGCAGCGTTGAGTCGACTAGCGGGATGGGAAGTGGAGAGACCCAGTACTTC
clone_size: -; j_call: TRBJ1-5; v_call: TRBV5-1; d_call: -; cdr3_aa: CASSLGQGLNQPQHF; cdr3_nt: TGCGCCAGCAGCTTAGGGCAGGGGCTCAATCAGCCCCAGCATTTT
clone_size: -; j_call: TRBJ2-1; v_call: TRBV20-1; d_call: -; cdr3_aa: CSVRGGRWNEQFF; cdr3_nt: TGCAGTGTCAGGGGGGGTAGATGGAATGAGCAGTTCTTC
clone_size: -; j_call: TRBJ2-5; v_call: TRBV3-1; d_call: -; cdr3_aa: CASRLEGLYRSETQYF; cdr3_nt: TGTGCCAGCAGGCTAGAAGGACTCTATCGTTCGGAGACCCAGTACTTC
clone_size: once; j_call: TRBJ2-1; v_call: TRBV7-3; d_call: TRBD2; cdr3_aa: CASSSPSGLVDEQFF; cdr3_nt: TGTGCCAGCAGCTCCCCTAGCGGGTTGGTCGATGAGCAGTTCTTC
clone_size: -; j_call: TRBJ1-5; v_call: TRBV12-3/TRBV12-4; d_call: TRBD1; cdr3_aa: CASRTGGSQPQHF; cdr3_nt: TGTGCCAGCAGGACAGGGGGTAGTCAGCCCCAGCATTTT
clone_size: few; j_call: TRBJ2-7; v_call: TRBV20-1; d_call: -; cdr3_aa: CSASGRGGHEQYF; cdr3_nt: TGCAGTGCTAGCGGAAGGGGTGGCCACGAGCAGTACTTC
clone_size: -; j_call: TRBJ1-2; v_call: TRBV7-2; d_call: -; cdr3_aa: CASSSGLSGGYGYTF; cdr3_nt: TGTGCCAGCAGCTCAGGCCTGTCGGGAGGCTATGGCTACACCTTC
clone_size: -; j_call: TRBJ1-4; v_call: TRBV20-1; d_call: -; cdr3_aa: CSWTSEEEKLFF; cdr3_nt: TGCAGCTGGACGTCGGAGGAGGAAAAACTGTTTTTT
clone_size: -; j_call: TRBJ2-1; v_call: TRBV29-1; d_call: -; cdr3_aa: CSAALVNEQFF; cdr3_nt: TGCAGCGCTGCCCTAGTAAATGAGCAGTTCTTC
clone_size: -; j_call: TRBJ2-7; v_call: TRBV12-3/TRBV12-4; d_call: -; cdr3_aa: CASSLTRAYEQYF; cdr3_nt: TGTGCCAGCAGTTTAACCAGAGCCTACGAGCAGTACTTC
clone_size: -; j_call: TRBJ1-5; v_call: TRBV18; d_call: -; cdr3_aa: CASSISTVNSNQPQHF; cdr3_nt: TGTGCCAGCTCAATATCGACAGTAAATAGCAATCAGCCCCAGCATTTT
clone_size: few; j_call: TRBJ2-1; v_call: TRBV27; d_call: -; cdr3_aa: CASSFGMDNEQFF; cdr3_nt: TGTGCCAGCAGTTTTGGAATGGACAATGAGCAGTTCTTC
clone_size: -; j_call: TRBJ2-1; v_call: TRBV6-4; d_call: -; cdr3_aa: CASSEQNYNEQFF; cdr3_nt: TGTGCCAGCAGTGAACAGAACTACAATGAGCAGTTCTTC
clone_size: -; j_call: TRBJ1-1; v_call: TRBV4-3; d_call: -; cdr3_aa: CASSRGPPLSTEAFF; cdr3_nt: TGCGCCAGCAGCCGTGGACCCCCGCTAAGCACTGAAGCTTTCTTT
clone_size: once; j_call: TRBJ2-7; v_call: TRBV6-1; d_call: TRBD2; cdr3_aa: CASSEVAGGSYEQYF; cdr3_nt: TGTGCCAGCAGTGAAGTTGCGGGAGGGAGCTACGAGCAGTACTTC
clone_size: -; j_call: TRBJ2-1; v_call: TRBV6-5; d_call: TRBD2; cdr3_aa: CASSYATSGLNNEQFF; cdr3_nt: TGTGCCAGCAGTTACGCCACTAGCGGGTTGAACAATGAGCAGTTCTTC
clone_size: few; j_call: TRBJ1-5; v_call: TRBV20-1; d_call: -; cdr3_aa: CPLTDRVGNQPQHF; cdr3_nt: TGCCCTTTGACAGACCGAGTGGGCAATCAGCCCCAGCATTTT
clone_size: few; j_call: TRBJ2-5; v_call: TRBV6-1; d_call: -; cdr3_aa: CASKPGRQETQYF; cdr3_nt: TGTGCCAGCAAGCCAGGGAGACAGGAGACCCAGTACTTC
clone_size: -; j_call: TRBJ2-5; v_call: TRBV19; d_call: -; cdr3_aa: CASSMDPARQYF; cdr3_nt: TGTGCCAGTAGTATGGATCCGGCAAGGCAGTACTTC
clone_size: -; j_call: TRBJ1-2; v_call: TRBV27; d_call: -; cdr3_aa: CASSLAPEAMGYTF; cdr3_nt: TGTGCCAGCAGTTTGGCGCCAGAGGCCATGGGCTACACCTTC
clone_size: -; j_call: TRBJ2-3; v_call: TRBV12-3/TRBV12-4; d_call: -; cdr3_aa: CASRFTDTQYF; cdr3_nt: TGTGCCAGCAGGTTCACGGATACGCAGTATTTT
clone_size: few; j_call: TRBJ1-1; v_call: TRBV29-1; d_call: -; cdr3_aa: CSANPRISNTEAFF; cdr3_nt: TGCAGCGCAAACCCCCGGATTTCGAATACTGAAGCTTTCTTT
clone_size: -; j_call: TRBJ2-4; v_call: TRBV29-1; d_call: -; cdr3_aa: CSVGDIARVGQYF; cdr3_nt: TGCAGCGTTGGAGATATAGCCAGAGTGGGGCAGTACTTC
clone_size: -; j_call: TRBJ1-2; v_call: TRBV20-1; d_call: -; cdr3_aa: CSARDQAQGDGYTF; cdr3_nt: TGCAGTGCTAGAGATCAGGCACAGGGCGATGGCTACACCTTC
clone_size: few; j_call: TRBJ2-1; v_call: TRBV6-5; d_call: -; cdr3_aa: CASSYGTEYNEQFF; cdr3_nt: TGTGCCAGCAGTTACGGAACAGAGTACAATGAGCAGTTCTTC
clone_size: many; j_call: TRBJ2-2; v_call: TRBV12-3/TRBV12-4; d_call: TRBD1; cdr3_aa: CASSPWGQGTGELFF; cdr3_nt: TGTGCCAGCAGCCCTTGGGGACAGGGCACCGGGGAGCTGTTTTTT
clone_size: -; j_call: TRBJ1-4; v_call: TRBV20-1; d_call: -; cdr3_aa: CSARNREEGEKLFF; cdr3_nt: TGCAGTGCTAGAAACAGGGAGGAAGGTGAAAAACTGTTTTTT
clone_size: -; j_call: TRBJ2-4; v_call: TRBV7-9; d_call: -; cdr3_aa: CASSLNLGVKNIQYF; cdr3_nt: TGTGCCAGCAGCTTAAATCTGGGGGTCAAAAACATTCAGTACTTC
clone_size: -; j_call: TRBJ2-5; v_call: TRBV6-6; d_call: TRBD2; cdr3_aa: CASKASGRSSAGETQYF; cdr3_nt: TGTGCCAGCAAGGCTAGCGGGAGGTCATCGGCCGGAGAGACCCAGTACTTC
clone_size: -; j_call: TRBJ2-7; v_call: TRBV27; d_call: -; cdr3_aa: CASGLTHEQYF; cdr3_nt: TGTGCCAGCGGCCTAACCCACGAGCAGTACTTC
clone_size: -; j_call: TRBJ2-3; v_call: TRBV20-1; d_call: TRBD2; cdr3_aa: CSARVPGGGTDTQYF; cdr3_nt: TGCAGTGCTAGAGTGCCGGGAGGGGGCACAGATACGCAGTATTTT
clone_size: few; j_call: TRBJ2-1; v_call: TRBV11-2; d_call: TRBD1; cdr3_aa: CASSSPGQGYNEQFF; cdr3_nt: TGTGCCAGCAGCTCCCCGGGACAGGGATACAATGAGCAGTTCTTC
clone_size: -; j_call: TRBJ2-4; v_call: TRBV6-1; d_call: -; cdr3_aa: CASMNLHTQPAKNIQYF; cdr3_nt: TGTGCCAGCATGAACCTCCACACGCAACCAGCCAAAAACATTCAGTACTTC
clone_size: few; j_call: TRBJ2-1; v_call: TRBV7-3; d_call: TRBD2; cdr3_aa: CASSRTSIDEQFF; cdr3_nt: TGTGCCAGCAGCAGGACTAGCATAGATGAGCAGTTCTTC
clone_size: -; j_call: TRBJ2-6; v_call: TRBV2; d_call: TRBD1; cdr3_aa: CASSYPGQGTITRSGANVLTF; cdr3_nt: TGTGCCAGCAGTTATCCGGGACAGGGGACCATTACCCGCTCTGGGGCCAACGTCCTGACTTTC
clone_size: few; j_call: TRBJ2-1; v_call: TRBV15; d_call: TRBD2; cdr3_aa: CATSRRAGGSNEQFF; cdr3_nt: TGTGCCACCAGCAGACGAGCGGGAGGGTCTAATGAGCAGTTCTTC
clone_size: few; j_call: TRBJ1-5; v_call: TRBV29-1; d_call: -; cdr3_aa: CSSRQEYSNQPQHF; cdr3_nt: TGCAGCTCCCGACAGGAGTATAGCAATCAGCCCCAGCATTTT
clone_size: -; j_call: TRBJ2-7; v_call: TRBV27; d_call: TRBD1; cdr3_aa: CASSLFGTVPYEQYF; cdr3_nt: TGTGCCAGCAGTTTATTTGGGACAGTACCCTACGAGCAGTACTTC
clone_size: -; j_call: TRBJ2-1; v_call: TRBV29-1; d_call: -; cdr3_aa: CSAEGGPIVNEQFF; cdr3_nt: TGCAGCGCCGAGGGCGGGCCGATAGTCAATGAGCAGTTCTTC
clone_size: many; j_call: TRBJ2-5; v_call: TRBV29-1; d_call: -; cdr3_aa: CSVGGRSQETQYF; cdr3_nt: TGCAGCGTGGGGGGACGTAGCCAAGAGACCCAGTACTTC
clone_size: -; j_call: TRBJ2-7; v_call: TRBV28; d_call: TRBD1; cdr3_aa: CASSSTSGTEYEQYF; cdr3_nt: TGTGCCAGCAGTTCTACCTCCGGGACAGAATACGAGCAGTACTTC
clone_size: few; j_call: TRBJ2-3; v_call: TRBV4-1; d_call: TRBD2; cdr3_aa: CASSQGGGARISQYF; cdr3_nt: TGCGCCAGCAGCCAAGGGGGAGGGGCGCGGATCTCGCAGTATTTT
clone_size: few; j_call: TRBJ2-7; v_call: TRBV14; d_call: TRBD1; cdr3_aa: CASSPNLGQGVEQYF; cdr3_nt: TGTGCCAGCAGCCCAAACCTGGGACAGGGCGTTGAGCAGTACTTC
clone_size: few; j_call: TRBJ2-7; v_call: TRBV29-1; d_call: TRBD1; cdr3_aa: CSVESGTGAYEQYF; cdr3_nt: TGCAGCGTTGAATCCGGGACAGGGGCCTACGAGCAGTACTTC
clone_size: -; j_call: TRBJ2-5; v_call: TRBV2; d_call: -; cdr3_aa: CASSDPGAGETQYF; cdr3_nt: TGTGCCAGCAGTGACCCGGGGGCAGGGGAGACCCAGTACTTC
clone_size: -; j_call: TRBJ2-1; v_call: TRBV7-9; d_call: TRBD1; cdr3_aa: CASSSTDRISSYNEQFF; cdr3_nt: TGTGCCAGCAGCTCCACGGACAGGATTAGCTCCTACAATGAGCAGTTCTTC
clone_size: -; j_call: TRBJ2-1; v_call: TRBV24-1; d_call: TRBD1; cdr3_aa: CATSDPLGTGRSNEQFF; cdr3_nt: TGTGCCACCAGTGATCCTCTCGGGACAGGGAGGAGCAATGAGCAGTTCTTC
clone_size: once; j_call: TRBJ1-3; v_call: TRBV20-1; d_call: -; cdr3_aa: CSARRPSGNTIYF; cdr3_nt: TGCAGTGCTAGAAGGCCTTCTGGAAACACCATATATTTT
clone_size: -; j_call: TRBJ1-5; v_call: TRBV20-1; d_call: TRBD1; cdr3_aa: CSARDPRDRGDQPQHF; cdr3_nt: TGCAGTGCTAGAGATCCTAGGGACAGGGGGGATCAGCCCCAGCATTTT
clone_size: -; j_call: TRBJ1-3; v_call: TRBV6-5; d_call: -; cdr3_aa: CASSLTYESSGNTIYF; cdr3_nt: TGTGCCAGCAGCTTGACCTACGAGAGCTCTGGAAACACCATATATTTT
clone_size: few; j_call: TRBJ2-1; v_call: TRBV7-2; d_call: TRBD2; cdr3_aa: CASSLEIAGVNEQFF; cdr3_nt: TGTGCCAGCAGCTTAGAAATAGCGGGAGTGAATGAGCAGTTCTTC
clone_size: few; j_call: TRBJ2-1; v_call: TRBV20-1; d_call: TRBD1; cdr3_aa: CSPGQGSYNEQFF; cdr3_nt: TGCAGTCCGGGACAGGGTTCCTACAATGAGCAGTTCTTC
clone_size: few; j_call: TRBJ2-7; v_call: TRBV29-1; d_call: -; cdr3_aa: CSVGGAGYEQYF; cdr3_nt: TGCAGCGTTGGGGGGGCAGGGTACGAGCAGTACTTC
clone_size: -; j_call: TRBJ2-3; v_call: TRBV9; d_call: -; cdr3_aa: CASSADGVPTQYF; cdr3_nt: TGTGCCAGCAGCGCCGACGGTGTACCTACGCAGTATTTT
clone_size: -; j_call: TRBJ2-4; v_call: TRBV4-1; d_call: -; cdr3_aa: CASSQDGRERAIQYF; cdr3_nt: TGCGCCAGCAGCCAAGATGGCCGAGAGAGGGCCATTCAGTACTTC
clone_size: few; j_call: TRBJ1-2; v_call: TRBV4-1; d_call: -; cdr3_aa: CASSQGTAGGYTF; cdr3_nt: TGCGCCAGCAGCCAAGGGACGGCGGGAGGCTACACCTTC